This T cell receptor beta chain was obtained from a study of type 1 regulatory T cells. Across the study: This in vitro CD4 product, T-allo10, is enriched for Tr1 cells and alloantigen-specific.

Remarks on this clonotype: No antigen is known for it.

TCRdb re-called the reads with MiXCR, one entry per CDR3 protein. Of under 30,000 distinct CDR3 sequences listed, roughly 50% are singletons. V gave up 2 bases and J gave up 3 bases, with 14 bases separating them. Per germline, CDR1 MGHRA and CDR2 YSYEKL. There are 16 residues in the CDR3. Sequenced: cultured T cells, either the whole culture or a sorted T cell fraction (not recorded which). The chain carries TRBV4-1 and TRBJ1-3, with D tentatively TRBD1 (5 bases). This clonotype was obtained from a human donor in good health. The CDR3 sequence: CASSQTGGVYGNTIYF. The CDR3 DNA follows: TGCGCCAGCAGCCAAACGGGAGGGGTCTATGGAAACACCATATATTTT.